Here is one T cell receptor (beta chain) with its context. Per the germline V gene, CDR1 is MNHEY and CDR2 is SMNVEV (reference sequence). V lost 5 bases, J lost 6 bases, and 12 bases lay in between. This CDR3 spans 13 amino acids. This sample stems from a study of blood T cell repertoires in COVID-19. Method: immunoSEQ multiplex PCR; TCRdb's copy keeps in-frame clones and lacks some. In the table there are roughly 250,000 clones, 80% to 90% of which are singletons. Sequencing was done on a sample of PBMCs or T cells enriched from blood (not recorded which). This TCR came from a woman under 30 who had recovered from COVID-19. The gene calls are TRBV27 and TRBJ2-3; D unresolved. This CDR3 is CASSPRVGDTQYF. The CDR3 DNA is TGTGCCAGCAGTCCCCGGGTCGGGGATACGCAGTATTTT.